Below, 4 T cell receptor beta chains from the same sample are listed, as sequenced in a study of cytomegalovirus exposure and HLA in healthy donors (dated by TCRdb to the late 2010s). Library preparation used the immunoSEQ multiplex PCR assay. A mixture of 60 forward primers for TCR Vbeta segments and 13 reverse primers for TCR Jbeta segments was used in the multiplex PCR. Drawn from immuneACCESS, this table holds only the in-frame rearrangements with V and J called that TCRdb kept. Clones are partly lost; checked studies trace under half to an unresolved V gene and leave the rest unexplained. For this sample there are tens of thousands of clones; about 80% appear just once. Approximately 7.3% of the sample goes to the ten largest clones. The sample taken for sequencing was PBMCs. These receptors all stem from a woman aged 35 to 49 in good health and CMV-seronegative.

The rearrangement links TRBV5-6 to TRBJ1-3, with D perhaps TRBD1 (5 bases). CDR3 length equals 15 residues. V lost 2 bases, J lost 3 bases, and 12 bases lay in between. CDR1 is SGHDT and CDR2 is YYEEEE in the germline V gene. Written as DNA, the CDR3 is TGTGCCAGCAGCTTCAGGGTAACGCTTGGAAACACCATATATTTT. Protein sequence: CASSFRVTLGNTIYF.

The chain combines TRBV2 with TRBJ1-1; D not certain. Trimming left V 4 bases short and J 8 bases short, with 8 bases between. The length of the CDR3 is 11 residues. Germline CDR1 SNHLY, CDR2 FYNNEI. The CDR3 protein is CASSGAVEAFF. The CDR3 DNA reads TGTGCCAGCAGTGGGGCAGTCGAAGCTTTCTTT.

V usage is TRBV6-6 and J usage is TRBJ2-2, with D possibly matching TRBD1 (5 bases). Trimming removed 5 bases from V and 1 base from J, with 8 bases in between. Germline values: CDR1 MNHNY, CDR2 SVGAGI (reference sequence). This CDR3 contains 14 residues. CDR3 in DNA: TGTGCCAGCAGTCTAGACAGGAACACCGGGGAGCTGTTTTTT. This encodes CASSLDRNTGELFF.

In this sample, this clone turned up once. This sequence joins TRBV7-2 and TRBJ2-2; the D is unclear. Germline CDR1 is SGHTA and CDR2 is FQGNSA. With 1 base removed from V and 4 bases from J, the gap between germline ends came to 10 bases. This CDR3 contains 15 residues. The CDR3 DNA sequence: TGTGCCAGCAGCTTAGACTCGCGTGGCACCGGGGAGCTGTTTTTT. This encodes CASSLDSRGTGELFF.